A selection of T cell receptor beta chains follows, all from one sample in a study of blood T cell repertoires in COVID-19. Repertoires were generated with immunoSEQ multiplex PCR, while TCRdb's copy carries only in-frame clones and drops some. The sample shows 200,000 to 300,000 clones, approximately 90% of them seen only once. The source material was peripheral blood. The receptor source for this set is a man between 60 and 70 years old who had recovered from COVID-19. Each CDR3 is given with its conserved first and last residue. A D gene is named only where the DNA matches it firmly. Not all rows give a size; the values are once, few, many and, for expanded clones, a class.

J gene	V gene	D gene	clone size	CDR3 protein	CDR3 DNA
TRBJ1-1	TRBV3-1/TRBV3-2	NA	NA	CASSQTSGYTEAFF	TGTGCCAGCAGCCAAACATCAGGGTACACTGAAGCTTTCTTT
TRBJ1-5	TRBV24-1	TRBD1	NA	CATSPGGTGGSQPQHF	TGTGCCACCTCCCCAGGGGGGACAGGGGGGTCGCAGCCCCAGCATTTT
TRBJ1-1	TRBV28	NA	NA	CASSLHTGKWTEAFF	TGTGCCAGCAGTCTCCATACGGGGAAGTGGACTGAAGCTTTCTTT
TRBJ2-3	TRBV21-1	NA	NA	CASNLVGARTGSPAHCTDTQYF	TGTGCCAGCAATCTAGTAGGGGCACGAACAGGGTCCCCAGCCCACTGCACAGATACGCAGTATTTT
TRBJ2-2	TRBV24-1	TRBD2	NA	CATSDPRGSGGNTGELFF	TGTGCCACCAGTGACCCCCGGGGTAGCGGGGGAAACACCGGGGAGCTGTTTTTT
TRBJ1-2	TRBV4-2	TRBD1	NA	CASSQDPPGGYYGYTF	TGTGCCAGCAGCCAAGATCCCCCAGGGGGTTACTATGGCTACACCTTC
TRBJ1-2	TRBV5-4	NA	NA	CASSFGGGKANYGYTF	TGTGCCAGCAGCTTCGGTGGGGGGAAGGCTAACTATGGCTACACCTTC
TRBJ1-1	TRBV7-2	TRBD1	NA	CASSGGMNTEAFF	TGTGCCAGTTCAGGGGGAATGAACACTGAAGCTTTCTTT
TRBJ1-5	TRBV6-5	TRBD1	NA	CASDRGNQPQHF	TGTGCCAGCGACAGGGGAAATCAGCCCCAGCATTTT
TRBJ1-5	TRBV7-8	NA	NA	CASSAEALANNQPQHF	TGTGCCAGCAGCGCGGAAGCCCTGGCGAACAATCAGCCCCAGCATTTT
TRBJ2-3	TRBV20-1	NA	NA	CSARLAGTQYF	TGCAGTGCTAGGCTTGCGGGGACGCAGTATTTT
TRBJ2-5	TRBV3-1/TRBV3-2	NA	NA	CASSPRQFQETQYF	TGTGCCAGCAGCCCTAGACAGTTCCAAGAGACCCAGTACTTC
TRBJ1-1	TRBV11-2	NA	NA	CASSPQLGTEAFF	TGTGCCAGCAGCCCACAGCTGGGCACTGAAGCTTTCTTT
TRBJ1-3	TRBV2	TRBD1	NA	CASSSDRDSGNTIYF	TGTGCCAGCAGCTCCGACAGGGACTCTGGAAACACCATATATTTT
TRBJ1-3	TRBV28	NA	NA	CASSHGGTGNTIYF	TGTGCCAGCAGTCATGGGGGGACTGGAAACACCATATATTTT
TRBJ1-1	TRBV12-3/TRBV12-4	NA	NA	CASRLAGVGEAFF	TGTGCCAGCAGGCTAGCAGGGGTTGGGGAAGCTTTCTTT
TRBJ1-5	TRBV3-1/TRBV3-2	NA	NA	CASSQGGSQPQHF	TGTGCCAGCAGCCAAGGTGGCTCTCAGCCCCAGCATTTT
TRBJ2-6	TRBV6-6	TRBD2	NA	CASIEVAGGANVLTF	TGTGCCAGCATTGAGGTAGCGGGCGGGGCCAACGTCCTGACTTTC
TRBJ2-1	TRBV24-1	TRBD1	NA	CATSDRGQGHNEQFF	TGTGCCACCAGTGACCGGGGACAGGGCCACAATGAGCAGTTCTTC
TRBJ2-3	TRBV2	TRBD2	few	CASSQTSGGTSSTDTQYF	TGTGCCAGCAGTCAGACTAGCGGGGGGACCAGTAGCACAGATACGCAGTATTTT
TRBJ1-5	TRBV2	TRBD1	NA	CASSRQGSDQPQHF	TGTGCCAGCAGCCGACAGGGGTCGGATCAGCCCCAGCATTTT
TRBJ1-1	TRBV12-5	NA	few	CASGLSPGKNTEAFF	TGTGCTAGTGGTTTGAGCCCAGGGAAGAACACTGAAGCTTTCTTT
TRBJ2-3	TRBV18	TRBD2	NA	CASSQLQTSGGALADTQYF	TGTGCCAGCTCACAACTACAGACTAGCGGGGGGGCCTTGGCAGATACGCAGTATTTT
TRBJ1-5	TRBV7-9	NA	once	CASSAYGQKGQPQHF	TGTGCCAGCAGCGCTTATGGACAGAAAGGGCAGCCCCAGCATTTT
TRBJ1-6	TRBV6-1	NA	once	CASSEEVISPLHF	TGTGCCAGCAGTGAGGAGGTTATTTCACCCCTCCACTTT
TRBJ2-7	TRBV6-1	TRBD2	NA	CASSEVSGPFYEQYF	TGTGCCAGCAGTGAGGTTAGCGGGCCCTTCTACGAGCAGTACTTC
TRBJ2-3	TRBV7-2	TRBD2	once	CASSPGGAVDTQYF	TGTGCCAGCAGCCCCGGGGGGGCGGTAGATACGCAGTATTTT